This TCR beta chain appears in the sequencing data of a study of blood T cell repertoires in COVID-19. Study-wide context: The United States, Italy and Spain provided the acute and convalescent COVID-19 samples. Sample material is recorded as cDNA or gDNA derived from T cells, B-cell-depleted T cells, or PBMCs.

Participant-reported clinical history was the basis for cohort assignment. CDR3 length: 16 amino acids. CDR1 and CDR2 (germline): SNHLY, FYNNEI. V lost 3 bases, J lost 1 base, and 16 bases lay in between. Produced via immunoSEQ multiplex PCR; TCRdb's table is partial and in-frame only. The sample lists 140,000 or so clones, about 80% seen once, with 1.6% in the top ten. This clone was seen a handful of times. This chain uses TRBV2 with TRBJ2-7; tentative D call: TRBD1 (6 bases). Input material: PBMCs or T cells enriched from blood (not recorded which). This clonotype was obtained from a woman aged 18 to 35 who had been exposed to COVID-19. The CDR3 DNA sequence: TGTGCCAGCAGTGATCCTGGGGGCCTCTTATCCTACGAGCAGTACTTC. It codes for CASSDPGGLLSYEQYF.